This passage covers 10 T cell receptor beta chains from one sample sequenced in a study of T cell responses to AZD1222 COVID-19 vaccine. The table came from immunoSEQ multiplex PCR; TCRdb's copy has only in-frame clones and leaves some out. The repertoire holds more than 150,000 clones, about nine tenths seen once, with around 1.5% in the top ten. Sequences were derived from peripheral blood, sampled on day 0 of AZD1222 vaccination. The receptors originated from an adult in good health.

The gene calls are TRBV6-1 and TRBJ2-1; weak D call: TRBD2 (6 bases). Germline V gives CDR1 MNHNS, CDR2 SASEGT. V was cut by 0 bases and J by 14 bases, with 11 bases left in between. This CDR3 has 12 amino acids. CDR3 nucleotides: TGTGCCAGCAGTGAAGCTCGCGGAGGGGAGTTCTTC. Its protein product is CASSEARGGEFF.

The chain combines TRBV29-1 with TRBJ2-1; D is possibly TRBD2 (6 bases). The germline V gene encodes CDR1 SQVTM and CDR2 ANQGSEA. Trimming removed 4 bases from V and 6 bases from J, with 10 bases in between. This CDR3 spans 12 amino acids. The CDR3 region has the DNA TGCAGCGTTGCTCAGGGAGGCAATGAGCAGTTCTTC. Encoded protein: CSVAQGGNEQFF.

V gene TRBV4-1 combines with J gene TRBJ2-2; no firm D call. Germline V lookup: CDR1 MGHRA, CDR2 YSYEKL. The CDR3 totals 18 residues. V was trimmed by 0 bases and J by 2 bases, leaving 16 bases between them. The CDR3, as DNA: TGCGCCAGCAGCCAAGATTGGATTGCTAACAGCAACACCGGGGAGCTGTTTTTT. It codes for CASSQDWIANSNTGELFF.

This sequence joins TRBV7-9 and TRBJ1-1, with a tentative D call TRBD1 (6 bases). CDR1 and CDR2 from the germline V gene are SEHNR and FQNEAQ (reference sequence). The CDR3 loop spans 14 amino acids. Trimming took 4 bases from V and 10 from J, leaving 19 bases between them. As DNA, the CDR3 is TGTGCCAGCAGCTGGGCAAGTGGGGGCTCAGGAGCTTTCTTT. This sequence encodes CASSWASGGSGAFF. Together with reference TRBV7-9 and TRBJ1-1, the CDR3 gives the full variable domain: DTGVSQNPRHKITKRGQNVTFRCDPISEHNRLYWYRQTLGQGPEFLTYFQNEAQLEKSRLLSDRFSAERPKGSFSTLEIQRTEQGDSAMYLCASSWASGGSGAFFGQGTRLTVV.

CDR3 protein: CASSLGQGRGHYTF. In nucleotides, the CDR3 is TGTGCCAGTAGTCTCGGACAGGGCCGGGGGCACTACACCTTC. This chain connects TRBV19 to TRBJ1-2; TRBD1 matches at 8 bases. This CDR3 comprises 14 residues. CDR1 is LNHDA, CDR2 SQIVND, per germline (reference sequence). V lost 5 bases to trimming and J lost 10 bases; unmatched junction nucleotides: 12.

V is TRBV6-4 and J is TRBJ1-2; D gene unclear. There are 17 residues in the CDR3. Trimming removed 4 bases at V and 4 bases at J, with 22 bases between. Germline CDR1 and CDR2: MRHNA and SNTAGT. As DNA, the CDR3 is TGTGCCAGCAGTGCCCTCGCGGACGGCCGCATCGGCTATGGCTACACCTTC. Encoded protein: CASSALADGRIGYGYTF.

The chain recombines TRBV4-1 with TRBJ1-1; D remains ambiguous. Germline values: CDR1 MGHRA, CDR2 YSYEKL. The CDR3 has 15 amino acids. V lost 7 bases and J 3 bases, leaving 18 bases between the germline ends. The CDR3 sequence: CASIKLGRPYTEAFF. CDR3 in DNA: TGCGCCAGCATAAAACTCGGGAGGCCGTACACTGAAGCTTTCTTT.

This clone was found once. V is TRBV28 and J is TRBJ1-6; D not certain. This CDR3 is 15 amino acids long. The V end was cut by 7 bases, the J end by 4 bases, with 14 bases between. Germline V gene sequence: CDR1 MDHEN, CDR2 SYDVKM. DNA of the CDR3: TGTGCCAGCACTCCTCCGGGCACTTATAATTCACCCCTCCACTTT. It encodes CASTPPGTYNSPLHF.

This chain links TRBV5-1 with TRBJ2-7; D unclear. Trimming pared 0 bases from V and 3 bases from J, leaving 10 bases between. Germline-derived CDR1 and CDR2 are SGHRS and YFSETQ. The CDR3 runs to 14 residues. The CDR3 here is CASSLELIYYEQYF. The DNA for the CDR3 is TGCGCCAGCAGCTTGGAATTAATTTACTACGAGCAGTACTTC.

The rearrangement joins TRBV6-5 to TRBJ2-4, with 11 bases that match TRBD1. Germline V gene data show CDR1 as MNHEY and CDR2 as SVGAGI. The V gene end was trimmed by 0 bases and the J gene end by 7 bases; junction bases not matched to a gene: 5. This CDR3 comprises 16 residues. The CDR3 nucleotides read TGTGCCAGCAGTTACTCGGGACAGGGGGTAGGGAACATTCAGTACTTC. Protein sequence: CASSYSGQGVGNIQYF.